The clone carrying this TCR beta chain was counted a few times. The antigen is undetermined. It was unfractionated whole blood from which total RNA was extracted. The source of the sample is a study of human T cells and chemical hapten exposure. Study findings and constraints: Sensitizing to DPC left TCRs with a frequency above 1 in 1000 unaltered.

Germline CDR1 is SGHDN and CDR2 is FVKESK. V shed 1 base, J shed 0 bases, and the junction held 3 bases outside the gene matches. The CDR3 has 16 residues. The library tagged each cDNA molecule with unique molecular identifiers. A single record per CDR3 protein comes from TCRdb applying MiXCR to the reads. The table has around 120,000 distinct CDR3 sequences, over 7% seen once. The rearrangement uses TRBV14 and TRBJ2-4; 7 bases match TRBD2. The sequence was collected from a human donor in good health. Some clones in this sample may be carry-over from other donors' samples. The source material was whole blood. Written as DNA, the CDR3 is TGTGCCAGCAGCCAAGCATCGGGGGGAGCCAAAAACATTCAGTACTTC. Protein product: CASSQASGGAKNIQYF.